This is a list of T cell receptor beta chains from one sample in a study of CD8+ T cells in alopecia areata. Profiled with immunoSEQ multiplex PCR; TCRdb holds only in-frame clones, not every one. This table holds 160,000 or so clones, 40% to 65% found once. Sequencing was performed on CD8+ T cells sorted from blood, taken at week 0. Receptors were obtained from a human donor with alopecia areata. The CDR3 runs from the conserved cysteine through the conserved F or W. The D gene is left open where the match is weak. Clone size is stated in some rows and not others, as once, few, many or a class when expanded.

d_gene | j_gene | len | abundance | v_gene | CDR3aa | CDR3nt
TRBD1 | TRBJ1-1 | 13 | - | TRBV29-1 | CSDYRGGNTEAFF | TGCAGCGACTACAGGGGCGGGAACACTGAAGCTTTCTTT
- | TRBJ1-2 | 12 | - | TRBV29-1 | CSAPGNQHGYTF | TGCAGCGCCCCGGGGAATCAGCATGGCTACACCTTC
- | TRBJ1-1 | 13 | - | TRBV2 | CASSEGEITEAFF | TGTGCCAGCAGTGAAGGGGAGATCACTGAAGCTTTCTTT
- | TRBJ1-2 | 13 | - | TRBV29-1 | CSVEKSQGNGYTF | TGCAGCGTTGAGAAGAGCCAAGGCAATGGCTACACCTTC
- | TRBJ1-1 | 15 | - | TRBV13 | CASSSTGSVNTEAFF | TGTGCCAGCAGCTCCACAGGGAGTGTCAACACTGAAGCTTTCTTT
- | TRBJ2-3 | 11 | few | TRBV29-1 | CSVDFSDTQYF | TGCAGCGTTGACTTTTCTGATACGCAGTATTTT
- | TRBJ1-1 | 12 | - | TRBV29-1 | CSVDDRGSEAFF | TGCAGCGTTGACGACCGTGGGTCCGAAGCTTTCTTT
- | TRBJ2-7 | 11 | - | TRBV29-1 | CSVFSSYEQYF | TGCAGCGTGTTCAGCTCCTACGAGCAGTACTTC
- | TRBJ1-1 | 12 | few | TRBV19 | CASGDRTNEAFF | TGTGCTTCCGGAGACAGGACCAATGAAGCTTTCTTT
- | TRBJ2-5 | 16 | - | TRBV5-6 | CASSLTARGIAETQYF | TGTGCCAGCAGCTTGACGGCCAGGGGTATCGCAGAGACCCAGTACTTC
TRBD1 | TRBJ2-7 | 11 | - | TRBV29-1 | CSVGDSYEQYF | TGCAGCGTTGGGGACAGCTACGAGCAGTACTTC
- | TRBJ2-7 | 12 | once | TRBV9 | CASSGQTGEQYF | TGTGCCAGCAGCGGACAAACTGGGGAGCAGTACTTC
- | TRBJ1-1 | 13 | - | TRBV5-6 | CASSLVSRTEAFF | TGTGCCAGCAGCTTGGTCAGCCGGACTGAAGCTTTCTTT
- | TRBJ2-7 | 11 | - | TRBV27 | CASRWGVEQYF | TGTGCCAGCCGATGGGGAGTCGAGCAGTACTTC
- | TRBJ2-3 | 16 | - | TRBV4-3 | CASSQDRLGGTDTQYF | TGCGCCAGCAGCCAAGATAGGCTAGGAGGCACAGATACGCAGTATTTT
TRBD2 | TRBJ2-4 | 16 | - | TRBV9 | CASSGSLTGGKNIQYF | TGTGCCAGCAGCGGGTCTCTGACGGGGGGTAAAAACATTCAGTACTTC
TRBD1 | TRBJ2-5 | 15 | - | TRBV27 | CASSPGGTDQETQYF | TGTGCCAGCAGCCCTGGTGGGACAGATCAAGAGACCCAGTACTTC